This T cell receptor (beta chain) is drawn from a study of cytomegalovirus exposure and HLA in healthy donors. Study-level points and caveats: Immune exposure data for these donors was limited to CMV serostatus.

Notes on this clone: Its antigen is unknown.

The PCR was carried out with 60 Vbeta primers and 13 Jbeta primers. Profiling relied on immunoSEQ multiplex PCR, and the TCRdb table lists in-frame clones only, not all of them. The sample gives over 150,000 clones, around 78% of which show up once; over 2.5% is in the top ten. Germline loops: CDR1 MNHEY, CDR2 SVGAGI. The CDR3 has 14 residues. V dropped 2 bases and J dropped 3 bases, with 7 bases sitting between them. The material sequenced was PBMCs. The chain links TRBV6-5 to TRBJ1-4; D perhaps matches TRBD1 (5 bases). The clonotype originates from a woman in her fifties or sixties in good health and CMV-seropositive. The CDR3 nucleotides read TGTGCCAGCAGTTACGACAGAGCTAATGAAAAACTGTTTTTT. Its protein product is CASSYDRANEKLFF.